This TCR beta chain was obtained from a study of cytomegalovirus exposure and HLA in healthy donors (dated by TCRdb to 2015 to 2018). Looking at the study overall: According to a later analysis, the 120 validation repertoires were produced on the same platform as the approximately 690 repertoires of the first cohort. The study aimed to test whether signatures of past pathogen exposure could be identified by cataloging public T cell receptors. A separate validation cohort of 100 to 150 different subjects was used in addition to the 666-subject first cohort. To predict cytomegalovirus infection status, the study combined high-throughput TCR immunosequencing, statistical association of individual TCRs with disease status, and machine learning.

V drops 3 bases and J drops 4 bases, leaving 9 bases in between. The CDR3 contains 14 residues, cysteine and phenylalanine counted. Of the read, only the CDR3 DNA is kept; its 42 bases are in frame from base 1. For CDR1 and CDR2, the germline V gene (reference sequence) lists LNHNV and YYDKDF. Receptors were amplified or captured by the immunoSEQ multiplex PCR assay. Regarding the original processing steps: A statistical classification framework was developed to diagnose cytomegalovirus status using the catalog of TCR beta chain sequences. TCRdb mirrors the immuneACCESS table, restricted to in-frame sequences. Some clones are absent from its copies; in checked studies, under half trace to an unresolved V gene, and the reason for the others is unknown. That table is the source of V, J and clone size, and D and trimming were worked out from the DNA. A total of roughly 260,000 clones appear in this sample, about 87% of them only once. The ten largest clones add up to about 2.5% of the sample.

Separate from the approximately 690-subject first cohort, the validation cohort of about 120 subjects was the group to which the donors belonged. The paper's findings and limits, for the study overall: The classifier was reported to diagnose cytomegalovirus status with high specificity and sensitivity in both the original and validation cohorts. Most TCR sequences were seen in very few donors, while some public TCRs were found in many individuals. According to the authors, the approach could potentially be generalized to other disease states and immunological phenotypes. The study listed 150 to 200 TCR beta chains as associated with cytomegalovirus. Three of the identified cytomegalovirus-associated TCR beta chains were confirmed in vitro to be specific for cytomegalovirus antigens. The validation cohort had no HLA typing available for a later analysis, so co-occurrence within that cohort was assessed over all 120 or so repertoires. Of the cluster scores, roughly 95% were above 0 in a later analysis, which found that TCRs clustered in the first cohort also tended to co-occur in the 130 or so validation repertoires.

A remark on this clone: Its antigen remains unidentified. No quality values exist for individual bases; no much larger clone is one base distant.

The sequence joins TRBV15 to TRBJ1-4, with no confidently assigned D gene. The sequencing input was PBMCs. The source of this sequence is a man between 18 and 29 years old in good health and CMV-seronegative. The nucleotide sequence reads TGTGCCACCAGCAGTTTCGGGGATAATGAAAAACTGTTTTTT. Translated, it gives CATSSFGDNEKLFF.